One T cell receptor (beta chain) is described in this entry. Its antigen is undetermined. Only in-frame clones appear in the TCRdb table, and some are missing; sequencing was by immunoSEQ multiplex PCR. The sample contains about 2.4 million clones, about 92% of which appear only once. Recent vaccinations or acute infections were absent in the healthy HIV-negative adult donors. CDR3 length equals 17 residues. The J segment lost 0 bases and the V segment lost 4 bases, leaving 8 bases of the junction unmatched. Per the germline V gene, CDR1 is MDHEN and CDR2 is SYDVKM. The data are from a study of shared clonotypes between healthy human individuals. Findings and caveats of the study: Estimated clonotype richness was generally higher in naive than memory subsets.

V usage is TRBV28 and J usage is TRBJ1-4; the match to TRBD1 covers 7 bases. What was sequenced was naive CD4+ T cells sorted from blood. Described subset: CD45RA+ positively selected. The sequence came from a man younger than 30 in good health. Written as DNA, the CDR3 is TGTGCCAGCAGTTACGGGACAGTCGTTGCAACTAATGAAAAACTGTTTTTT. Amino acid sequence: CASSYGTVVATNEKLFF.